This T cell receptor (beta chain) was profiled in a study of control samples from healthy donors and cancer patients. Generated by immunoSEQ multiplex PCR, the TCRdb table keeps only in-frame clones and is missing some. The sample shows about 72,000 clones, around 94% of them seen only once. Trimming took off 6 bases at V and 8 bases at J, with 10 bases between the two ends. Germline V gene data show CDR1 as MDHEN and CDR2 as SYDVKM. This CDR3 is built from 12 residues. Sequencing was carried out using blood. The V call is TRBV28, the J call TRBJ1-4, with unresolved D. This TCR was sampled from a woman aged 60-75 years in good health. As DNA, the CDR3 is TGTGCCAGCAGAACCACCCCGGAAAAACTGTTTTTT. Amino acids: CASRTTPEKLFF.